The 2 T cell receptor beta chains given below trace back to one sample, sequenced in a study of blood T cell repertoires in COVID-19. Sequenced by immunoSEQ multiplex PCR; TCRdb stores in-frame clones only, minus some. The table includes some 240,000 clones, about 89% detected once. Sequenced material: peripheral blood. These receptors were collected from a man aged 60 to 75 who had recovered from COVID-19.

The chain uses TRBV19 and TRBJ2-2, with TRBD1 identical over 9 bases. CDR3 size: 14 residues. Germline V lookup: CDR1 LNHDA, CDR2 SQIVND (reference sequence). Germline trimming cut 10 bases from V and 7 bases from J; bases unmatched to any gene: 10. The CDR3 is CATSGQGFFGELFF. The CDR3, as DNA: TGTGCCACCTCGGGACAGGGATTTTTCGGGGAGCTGTTTTTT. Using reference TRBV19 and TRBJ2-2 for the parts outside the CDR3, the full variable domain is DGGITQSPKYLFRKEGQNVTLSCEQNLNHDAMYWYRQDPGQGLRLIYYSQIVNDFQKGDIAEGYSVSREKKESFPLTVTSAQKNPTAFYLCATSGQGFFGELFFGEGSRLTVL.

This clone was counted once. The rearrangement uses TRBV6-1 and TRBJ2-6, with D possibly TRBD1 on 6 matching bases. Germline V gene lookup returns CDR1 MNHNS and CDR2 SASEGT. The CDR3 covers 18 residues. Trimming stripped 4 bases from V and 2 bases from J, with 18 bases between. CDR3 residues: CASSGPDRQLAGANVLTF. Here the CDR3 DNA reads TGTGCCAGCAGTGGACCGGACAGACAGCTGGCTGGGGCCAACGTCCTGACTTTC.